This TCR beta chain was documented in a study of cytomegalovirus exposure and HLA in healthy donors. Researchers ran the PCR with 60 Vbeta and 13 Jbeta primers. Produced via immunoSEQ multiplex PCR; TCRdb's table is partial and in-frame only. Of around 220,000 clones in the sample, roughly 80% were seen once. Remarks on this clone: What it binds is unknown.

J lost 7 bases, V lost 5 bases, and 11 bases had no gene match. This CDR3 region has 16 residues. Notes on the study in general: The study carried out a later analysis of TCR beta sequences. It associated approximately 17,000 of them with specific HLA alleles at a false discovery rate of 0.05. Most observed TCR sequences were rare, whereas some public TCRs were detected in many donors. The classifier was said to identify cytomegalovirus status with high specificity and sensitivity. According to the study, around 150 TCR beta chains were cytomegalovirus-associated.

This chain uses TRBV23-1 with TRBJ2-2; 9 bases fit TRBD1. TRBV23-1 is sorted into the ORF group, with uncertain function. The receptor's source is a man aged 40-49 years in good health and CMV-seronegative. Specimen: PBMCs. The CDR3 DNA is TGCGCCAGCAGTGCCCCCGGGACAGGGCCGGGCGGGGAGCTGTTTTTT. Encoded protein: CASSAPGTGPGGELFF.